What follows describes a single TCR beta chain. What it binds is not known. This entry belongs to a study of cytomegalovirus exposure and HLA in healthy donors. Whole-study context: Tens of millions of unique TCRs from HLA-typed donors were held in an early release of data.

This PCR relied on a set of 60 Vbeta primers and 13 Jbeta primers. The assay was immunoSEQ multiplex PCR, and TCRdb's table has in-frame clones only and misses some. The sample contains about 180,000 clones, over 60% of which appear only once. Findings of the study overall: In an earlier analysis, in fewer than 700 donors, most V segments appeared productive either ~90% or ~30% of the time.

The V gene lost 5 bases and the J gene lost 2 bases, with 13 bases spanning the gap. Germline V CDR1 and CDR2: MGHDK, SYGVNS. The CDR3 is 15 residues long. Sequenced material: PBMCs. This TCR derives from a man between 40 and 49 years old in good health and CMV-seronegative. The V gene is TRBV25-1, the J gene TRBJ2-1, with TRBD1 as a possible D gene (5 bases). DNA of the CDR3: TGTGCCAGCAGTCAGGGTACTATCCCCTACAATGAGCAGTTCTTC. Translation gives CASSQGTIPYNEQFF.